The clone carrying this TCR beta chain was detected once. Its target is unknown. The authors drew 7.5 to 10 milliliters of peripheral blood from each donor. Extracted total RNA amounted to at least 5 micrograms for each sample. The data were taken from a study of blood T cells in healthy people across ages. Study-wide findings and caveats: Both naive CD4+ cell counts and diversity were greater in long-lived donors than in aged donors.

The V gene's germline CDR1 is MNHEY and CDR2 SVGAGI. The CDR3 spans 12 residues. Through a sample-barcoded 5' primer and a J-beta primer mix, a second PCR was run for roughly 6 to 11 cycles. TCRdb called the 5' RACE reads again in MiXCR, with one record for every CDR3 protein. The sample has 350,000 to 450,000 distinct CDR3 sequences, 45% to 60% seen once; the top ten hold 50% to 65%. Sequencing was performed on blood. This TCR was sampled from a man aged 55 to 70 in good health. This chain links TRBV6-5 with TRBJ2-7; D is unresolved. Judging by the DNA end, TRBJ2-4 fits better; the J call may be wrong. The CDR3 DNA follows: TGTGCCAGCGGGGTGAGCAAGGACATTCAGTACTTC. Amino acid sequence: CASGVSKDIQYF.